The next 26 T cell receptor beta chains were all read from a single sample in a study of cytomegalovirus exposure and HLA in healthy donors (dated by TCRdb to the late 2010s). Libraries were made using the immunoSEQ multiplex PCR assay. For the multiplex PCR, a mixture combining 60 forward primers for TCR Vbeta segments and 13 reverse primers for TCR Jbeta segments was used. Not all clones reach the TCRdb copy of this immuneACCESS table, which keeps in-frame sequences only. Checked studies attribute under half of the gap to unresolved V genes and leave the rest unexplained. The sample table contains 150,000 to 200,000 clones; only one count was recorded for over 80% of them. About 4% of the sample is in the top ten clones. The material sequenced was PBMCs. These receptor sequences come from a man in his fifties or sixties in good health and CMV-seropositive.

This clone was observed once. This sequence joins TRBV10-3 and TRBJ2-1; 8 positions match TRBD2. Germline V gene sequence: CDR1 ENHRY, CDR2 SYGVKD. Unmatched junction bases numbered 7, after V lost 4 bases and J lost 5 bases. The CDR3 sequence is 15 residues long. The DNA of the CDR3 is TGTGCCATCAGTGCCAGTAGCGGGGCGCACAATGAGCAGTTCTTC. Encoded protein: CAISASSGAHNEQFF.

V usage is TRBV6-1 and J usage is TRBJ1-2, with 9 bases identical to TRBD1. Per germline, CDR1 MNHNS and CDR2 SASEGT. J was trimmed by 7 bases and V by 3 bases; bases with no gene match: 15. The CDR3 contains 17 residues. The CDR3 is CASSEGGQGTVRGGYTF. CDR3 DNA sequence: TGTGCCAGCAGTGAGGGGGGACAGGGAACTGTTAGGGGTGGCTACACCTTC.

This rearrangement joins TRBV5-6 to TRBJ2-5, with D possibly being TRBD1 (6 bases). The V gene's germline CDR1 is SGHDT and CDR2 YYEEEE. Trimming stripped 5 bases from V and 11 bases from J, with 25 bases between. This CDR3 has 15 amino acids. The chain's CDR3 is CASRTGTLAEGEQYF. CDR3 DNA sequence: TGTGCCAGCAGGACCGGGACCCTAGCCGAGGGGGAGCAGTACTTC.

This chain joins TRBV7-9 and TRBJ2-3; TRBD2 is a possible D gene (5 bases). The CDR3 extends over 17 amino acids. Germline values: CDR1 SEHNR, CDR2 FQNEAQ (reference sequence). The V end lost 7 bases, the J end lost 0 bases, and 20 bases lay between the germline ends. CDR3 region: CASTLGYGGGSTDTQYF. The CDR3 bases are TGTGCCAGCACGTTGGGGTATGGCGGCGGGAGCACAGATACGCAGTATTTT.

With respect to this clone: One end of the junction fails to match germline, which may point to a read error. This chain uses TRBV28 with TRBJ2-3, with D tentatively TRBD2 (5 bases). CDR3 size: 12 residues. Per germline, CDR1 MDHEN and CDR2 SYDVKM. The CDR3 coding sequence is TGTGCCAGCAGTGCCCCCTTCGGGGAGTGTGGTTTT. Protein product: CASSAPFGECGF.

This rearrangement joins TRBV6-1 to TRBJ1-3, with D perhaps matching TRBD1 (6 bases). Germline V gene data show CDR1 as MNHNS and CDR2 as SASEGT. The CDR3 runs 15 residues. V lost 5 bases, J lost 0 bases, and 11 bases lay in between. The CDR3 reads CASSPTGPSGNTIYF. CDR3 nucleotides: TGTGCCAGCAGTCCGACAGGTCCCTCTGGAAACACCATATATTTT.

This chain connects TRBV19 to TRBJ2-6, with 7 bases matching TRBD1. The germline gives CDR1 LNHDA, CDR2 SQIVND (reference sequence). There are 17 residues in the CDR3. After removal of 4 bases from V and 0 bases from J, the junction contained 6 bases not matched to a gene. The CDR3 is CASSSRGYYSGANVLTF. CDR3 coding DNA: TGTGCCAGTAGTAGCAGGGGGTACTACTCTGGGGCCAACGTCCTGACTTTC. Combining the CDR3 with reference TRBV19 and TRBJ2-6 gives the whole variable domain DGGITQSPKYLFRKEGQNVTLSCEQNLNHDAMYWYRQDPGQGLRLIYYSQIVNDFQKGDIAEGYSVSREKKESFPLTVTSAQKNPTAFYLCASSSRGYYSGANVLTFGAGSRLTVL.

This chain joins TRBV10-2 and TRBJ1-2; maybe TRBD1 (6 bases). V was cut by 2 bases and J by 3 bases, with 7 bases left in between. This CDR3 region has 13 residues. Germline CDR1 reads WSHSY; CDR2 reads SAAADI. The CDR3, as DNA: TGCGCCAGCAGTGAGAACAGGGACTATGGCTACACCTTC. This encodes CASSENRDYGYTF.

The V gene is TRBV6-5, the J gene TRBJ2-7; the match to TRBD1 covers 8 bases. The J segment lost 4 bases and the V segment lost 6 bases, leaving 11 bases of the junction unmatched. CDR1 and CDR2 from the germline V gene are MNHEY and SVGAGI. The CDR3 has 15 amino acids. CDR3 sequence: CASSPSDRGVYEQYF. The CDR3 nucleotides read TGTGCCAGCAGCCCTTCTGACAGGGGAGTTTACGAGCAGTACTTC.

This clone appeared a single time. The rearrangement uses TRBV29-1 and TRBJ1-1, with D possibly TRBD1 on 6 matching bases. With 6 bases removed from V and 5 bases from J, the gap between germline ends came to 16 bases. From germline, CDR1 is SQVTM and CDR2 ANQGSEA. CDR3 length: 13 residues. CDR3 residues: CSVTKQGSTEAFF. For the CDR3, the DNA is TGCAGCGTCACAAAACAGGGATCGACTGAAGCTTTCTTT.

The chain recombines TRBV20-1 with TRBJ2-7, with D unclear. V was pared by 3 bases and J by 6 bases, with 9 bases between. Germline V gene data show CDR1 as DFQATT and CDR2 as SNEGSKA (reference sequence). This CDR3 has 11 residues. For the CDR3, the DNA is TGCAGTGCTAGGCTCGGGTTCGAGCAGTACTTC. Amino acid sequence: CSARLGFEQYF.

The chain joins TRBV5-4 to TRBJ1-1; the match to TRBD1 covers 8 bases. V was pared by 7 bases and J by 4 bases, with 12 bases of the junction left unmatched. CDR1 and CDR2 from the germline V gene are SGHNT and YYREEE (reference sequence). The CDR3 extends over 15 amino acids. CDR3 in DNA: TGTGCCAGCGGGAAGGGACAGGCGATCAGCACTGAAGCTTTCTTT. It yields the protein CASGKGQAISTEAFF.

The rearrangement uses TRBV29-1 and TRBJ2-3, with 12 bases fitting TRBD2. Unmatched junction bases numbered 10, after V lost 6 bases and J lost 6 bases. The CDR3 length is 15 residues. Germline V gene sequence: CDR1 SQVTM, CDR2 ANQGSEA. The CDR3 reads CSVAGLAGFPDTQYF. CDR3 nucleotides: TGCAGCGTCGCCGGACTAGCGGGGTTTCCGGATACGCAGTATTTT.

The chain is built from TRBV9 and TRBJ2-7; 7 nucleotides agree with TRBD1. Germline trimming cut 2 bases from V and 2 bases from J; bases unmatched to any gene: 4. Germline CDR1 is SGDLS and CDR2 is YYNGEE. The CDR3 is 14 residues long. DNA for the CDR3: TGTGCCAGCAGCGTTAAGGGACAGACCTACGAGCAGTACTTC. As protein: CASSVKGQTYEQYF.

The rearrangement uses TRBV7-2 and TRBJ2-1; possibly TRBD1 for D (5 bases). The CDR3 spans 14 residues. Trimming left V 2 bases short and J 1 base short, with 6 bases between. Germline V gene data show CDR1 as SGHTA and CDR2 as FQGNSA. The CDR3 loop reads CASSLRGSYNEQFF. The CDR3, as DNA: TGTGCCAGCAGCTTAAGGGGTTCCTACAATGAGCAGTTCTTC.

The chain uses TRBV7-3 and TRBJ2-2; D may be TRBD2 (5 bases). Germline V gene data show CDR1 as SGHTA and CDR2 as FQGTGA. V dropped 5 bases and J dropped 4 bases, with 11 bases sitting between them. The CDR3 is 14 amino acids. The DNA for the CDR3 is TGTGCCAGCAGCCGGGATTTGATCACCGGGGAGCTGTTTTTT. This sequence encodes CASSRDLITGELFF. Complete variable domain (other parts from reference TRBV7-3 and TRBJ2-2): GAGVSQTPSNKVTEKGKYVELRCDPISGHTALYWYRQSLGQGPEFLIYFQGTGAADDSGLPNDRFFAVRPEGSVSTLKIQRTERGDSAVYLCASSRDLITGELFFGEGSRLTVL.

The rearrangement joins TRBV20-1 to TRBJ1-2; D remains ambiguous. V was trimmed by 5 bases and J by 4 bases, leaving 8 bases between them. Germline-derived CDR1 and CDR2 are DFQATT and SNEGSKA (reference sequence). This CDR3 has 11 residues. Here the CDR3 reads CSAFGPYGYTF. CDR3 nucleotide sequence: TGCAGTGCTTTTGGCCCCTATGGCTACACCTTC.

A word on this clone: At one boundary the junction diverges from the germline segment, which might be a read error. This chain links TRBV11-1 with TRBJ2-7, with D possibly matching TRBD1 (5 bases). The length of the CDR3 is 13 residues. Germline CDR1 is SGHAT and CDR2 is FQDESV (reference sequence). CDR3 in DNA: TGTGCCAGCAGCTTCGGTAGGGGCTACGAGCGGTACTTC. This encodes CASSFGRGYERYF.

The chain combines TRBV18 with TRBJ1-4, with a possible D match to TRBD1 (6 bases). V lost 3 bases and J 8 bases, leaving 16 bases between the germline ends. The CDR3 consists of 15 residues. Germline V gene sequence: CDR1 KGHSH, CDR2 LQKENI. The CDR3 nucleotides are TGTGCCAGCTCACCTCGGGACACCCCAGGGGAAAAACTGTTTTTT. This sequence encodes CASSPRDTPGEKLFF. The full variable domain, completed using reference TRBV18 and TRBJ1-4, is NAGVMQNPRHLVRRRGQEARLRCSPMKGHSHVYWYRQLPEEGLKFMVYLQKENIIDESGMPKERFSAEFPKEGPSILRIQQVVRGDSAAYFCASSPRDTPGEKLFFGSGTQLSVL.

The chain joins TRBV9 to TRBJ2-5; TRBD1 agrees at 11 bases. The CDR3 spans 14 residues. The germline CDR1 and CDR2 sequences are SGDLS and YYNGEE. Losses at the gene ends were 4 bases for V and 5 bases for J; bases not matched to a gene: 4. CDR3 coding DNA: TGTGCCAGCAGCACCGGACAGGGGGCGGAGACCCAGTACTTC. Amino acid sequence: CASSTGQGAETQYF.

This sequence joins TRBV9 and TRBJ2-3, with TRBD2 identical over 7 bases. V lost 3 bases, J lost 2 bases, and 3 bases stayed unmatched. Per the germline V gene, CDR1 is SGDLS and CDR2 is YYNGEE. The CDR3 length is 14 residues. The DNA of the CDR3 is TGTGCCAGCAGCGCACGGGACTACACAGATACGCAGTATTTT. This codes for CASSARDYTDTQYF.

The V and J genes are TRBV19 and TRBJ1-1, with a tentative D call TRBD1 (6 bases). V lost 7 bases, J lost 5 bases, and 17 bases lay in between. Germline V CDR1 and CDR2: LNHDA, SQIVND (reference sequence). The CDR3 covers 14 residues. The CDR3: CASIGSRGRTEAFF. For the CDR3, the DNA is TGTGCCAGTATCGGATCCAGGGGTAGGACTGAAGCTTTCTTT. The full variable domain, in which reference TRBV19 and TRBJ1-1 provide the parts outside the CDR3, is DGGITQSPKYLFRKEGQNVTLSCEQNLNHDAMYWYRQDPGQGLRLIYYSQIVNDFQKGDIAEGYSVSREKKESFPLTVTSAQKNPTAFYLCASIGSRGRTEAFFGQGTRLTVV.

The chain links TRBV13 to TRBJ2-4; the match to TRBD1 covers 10 bases. Looked up from germline, CDR1 is PRHDT and CDR2 is FYEKMQ (reference sequence). V shed 0 bases and J 4 bases; nucleotides not matched to a gene: 0. CDR3 length: 15 amino acids. The CDR3: CASSLGGQGKNIQYF. The CDR3 bases are TGTGCCAGCAGCTTAGGGGGACAGGGGAAAAACATTCAGTACTTC.

This rearrangement joins TRBV6-5 to TRBJ1-2, with 7 bases identical to TRBD1. This CDR3 is built from 13 residues. V was pared by 4 bases and J by 4 bases, with 3 bases of the junction left unmatched. Per the germline V gene, CDR1 is MNHEY and CDR2 is SVGAGI. The CDR3 nucleotides are TGTGCCAGCAGTTCCGGGACAGTCTATGGCTACACCTTC. Translating it yields CASSSGTVYGYTF.

The V call is TRBV7-8, the J call TRBJ2-3; weak D call: TRBD1 (6 bases). V lost 5 bases, J lost 6 bases, and 12 bases lay in between. The CDR3 totals 13 residues. Germline-derived CDR1 and CDR2 are SGHVS and FQNEAQ. The CDR3: CASSNHRADTQYF. The DNA for the CDR3 is TGTGCCAGCAGCAACCACAGGGCCGATACGCAGTATTTT.

The chain joins TRBV29-1 to TRBJ2-1, with TRBD2 matching 10 bases. From germline, CDR1 is SQVTM and CDR2 ANQGSEA. The CDR3 loop spans 13 amino acids. V gave up 5 bases and J gave up 7 bases; unmatched junction bases: 5. The chain's CDR3 is CSVLGLAANEQFF. In DNA form, the CDR3 reads TGCAGCGTTCTAGGACTAGCGGCTAATGAGCAGTTCTTC.